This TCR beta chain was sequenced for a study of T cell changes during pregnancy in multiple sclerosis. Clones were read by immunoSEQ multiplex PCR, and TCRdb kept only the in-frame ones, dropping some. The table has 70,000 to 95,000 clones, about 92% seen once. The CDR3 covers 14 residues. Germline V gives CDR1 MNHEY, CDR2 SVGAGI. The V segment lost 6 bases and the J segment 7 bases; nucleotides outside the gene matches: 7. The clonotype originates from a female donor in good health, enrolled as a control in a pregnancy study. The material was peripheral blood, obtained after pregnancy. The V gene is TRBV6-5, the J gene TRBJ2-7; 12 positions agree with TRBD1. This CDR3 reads CASRPGQGAREQYF. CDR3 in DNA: TGTGCCAGCAGACCGGGACAGGGGGCGCGGGAGCAGTACTTC.